This T cell receptor (beta chain) was recorded in a study of blood T cells in healthy people across ages. Study-level results: One million T cells yielded diversity estimates that were considered underestimates.

The second PCR ran roughly 6 to 11 cycles with a sample-barcoded 5' primer and J-beta primers. TCRdb redid the calling of the 5' RACE reads with MiXCR, one entry per CDR3 protein. Among approximately 1.5 million distinct CDR3 sequences listed, roughly 32% were seen once. CDR3 length: 15 amino acids. J gave up 3 bases and V 0 bases, and 4 bases lay outside the gene matches. CDR1 is DFQATT, CDR2 SNEGSKA, per germline (reference sequence). A word on this clonotype: Its target is unknown.

This TCR was recovered from a woman under 40 in good health. This rearrangement joins TRBV20-1 to TRBJ2-1; 8 nucleotides align to TRBD2. The material sequenced was blood. In DNA, the CDR3 is TGCAGTGCTAGAGAAAAAAGCGGGGGCTACAATGAGCAGTTCTTC. This gives the protein CSAREKSGGYNEQFF.